This T cell receptor (beta chain) was sequenced for a study of T cell repertoires in cytomegalovirus infection (dated by TCRdb to about 2019). Study-level background: The peptide stimulations were aimed at well-studied HLA-B-restricted epitopes as well as recently identified HLA-C-restricted CMV epitopes, whose presentation resists viral immunomodulation. Because public TCR beta signatures pointed to carriage of CMV infection together with the matching HLA type, the HLA type of each donor mattered for the analysis.

Interpreted using the paper, the treatment or condition label stands for: in vitro stimulation with specific CMV peptide epitopes to enrich CMV-specific T cells. Overall study results and their limits: The ex vivo response was dominated by HLA-C-restricted CMV-specific TCR beta clonotypes, and the single most frequent clonotype in two of eight donors was supplied by these HLA-C-restricted clonotypes. In both this cohort and an independent cohort of 352 donors, the cumulative frequency of public TCR beta family members distinguished carriers of CMV infection plus the relevant HLA type.

The data were produced on an Illumina HiSeq 1500. TCRdb reanalyzed the raw reads on its own, using fastp at Q25 for trimming and MiXCR for clone calling, and kept in-frame beta chains. Every entry covers one CDR3 protein and lists the most common genes and DNA from its rows. In this sample the table shows fewer than 85,000 distinct CDR3 sequences, more than 40% of which occur a single time. The top ten constitute about 92% of the sample. On this clonotype: What antigen it recognizes has not been identified. No base quality values were provided; no much bigger clone lies one nucleotide off.

Per the germline V gene (reference sequence), LNHNV is the CDR1 and YYDKDF is the CDR2. V is cut back by 8 bases and J by 6 bases, with 9 bases in the junction unmatched. From the cysteine up to the phenylalanine, the CDR3 has a length of 14 residues. Of all the DNA, just the CDR3 is kept, 42 bases in frame from base 1. The sequence derives from a human donor in good health (CMV status not recorded). Some clones in this sample may be carry-over from other donors' samples. The receptor chain draws on TRBV15 and TRBJ2-2; 7 bases in the junction line up with TRBD1. The source was CD8+ T cells from cultured PBMCs, collected from culture after CMV antigen stimulation. The nucleotides read TGTGCCACCTTAAGACAGGGTCGCGCCGGGGAGCTGTTTTTT. This sequence encodes CATLRQGRAGELFF. With all but the CDR3 taken from the reference TRBV15 and TRBJ2-2 genes, the full variable domain is: DAMVIQNPRYQVTQFGKPVTLSCSQTLNHNVMYWYQQKSSQAPKLLFHYYDKDFNNEADTPDNFQSRRPNTSFCFLDIRSPGLGDTAMYLCATLRQGRAGELFFGEGSRLTVL.